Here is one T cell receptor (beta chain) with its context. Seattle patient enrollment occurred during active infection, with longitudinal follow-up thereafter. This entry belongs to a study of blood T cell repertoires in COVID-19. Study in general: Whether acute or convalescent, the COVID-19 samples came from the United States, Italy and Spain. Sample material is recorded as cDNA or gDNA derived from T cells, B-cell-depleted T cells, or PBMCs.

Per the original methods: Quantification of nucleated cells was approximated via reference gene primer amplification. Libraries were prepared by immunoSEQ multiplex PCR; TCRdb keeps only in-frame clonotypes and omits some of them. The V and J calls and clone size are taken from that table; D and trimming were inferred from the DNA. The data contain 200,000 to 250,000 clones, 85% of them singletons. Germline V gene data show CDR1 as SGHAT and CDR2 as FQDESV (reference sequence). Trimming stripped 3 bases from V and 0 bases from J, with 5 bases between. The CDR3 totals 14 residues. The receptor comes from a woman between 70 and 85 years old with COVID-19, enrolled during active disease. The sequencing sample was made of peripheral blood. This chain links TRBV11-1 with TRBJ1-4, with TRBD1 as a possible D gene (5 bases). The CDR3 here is CASSLTATNEKLFF. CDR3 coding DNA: TGTGCCAGCAGCTTGACAGCAACTAATGAAAAACTGTTTTTT.